A selection of T cell receptor beta chains follows, all from one sample in a study of blood T cell repertoires in COVID-19. Here immunoSEQ multiplex PCR was the method, and the copy in TCRdb shows in-frame clones only, minus some. The top ten clones hold around a sixth of a sample with roughly 89,000 clones, approximately 80% of them seen once. Sequenced: peripheral blood. The receptors were sampled from a woman over 75 with acute or convalescent COVID-19. CDR3s include the opening cysteine and the closing phenylalanine or tryptophan. The D gene is left open where the match is weak. The size of a clone is reported for some rows only, either as once, few or many, or as a class for expanded clones.

d_gene: -
j_gene: TRBJ1-2
abundance: once
v_gene: TRBV18
CDR3nt: TGTGCCAGCTCACCTAACACAGGGTTAGGCGGCTACACCTTC
CDR3aa: CASSPNTGLGGYTF

d_gene: -
j_gene: TRBJ1-2
abundance: -
v_gene: TRBV28
CDR3nt: TGTGCCAGCAGTTCAAGGGGTGGCTACACCTTC
CDR3aa: CASSSRGGYTF

d_gene: TRBD1
j_gene: TRBJ2-7
abundance: few
v_gene: TRBV24-1
CDR3nt: TGTGCCACCAGTGATTTCCGGACAGGGGAGGACGAGCAGTACTTC
CDR3aa: CATSDFRTGEDEQYF

d_gene: TRBD1
j_gene: TRBJ1-5
abundance: -
v_gene: TRBV6-6
CDR3nt: TGTGCCAGCAGTTACATGACAGGGGCAAGGAATCAGCCCCAGCATTTT
CDR3aa: CASSYMTGARNQPQHF

d_gene: TRBD1
j_gene: TRBJ1-6
abundance: -
v_gene: TRBV4-1
CDR3nt: TGCGCCAGCAGCCAAGTTCCCCGGACAGGGGATAATTCACCCCTCCACTTT
CDR3aa: CASSQVPRTGDNSPLHF

d_gene: TRBD1
j_gene: TRBJ2-7
abundance: -
v_gene: TRBV5-1
CDR3nt: TGCGCCAGCAGCTTGGGACAGGGGGCCTACGAGCAGTACTTC
CDR3aa: CASSLGQGAYEQYF

d_gene: -
j_gene: TRBJ2-2
abundance: few
v_gene: TRBV24-1
CDR3nt: TGTGCCACCAGTGATCACTCCTGGGGGCAGAACACCGGGGAGCTGTTTTTT
CDR3aa: CATSDHSWGQNTGELFF

d_gene: TRBD1
j_gene: TRBJ2-3
abundance: -
v_gene: TRBV18
CDR3nt: TGTGCCAGCTCACCGGTGCAACTCGGGACAGGGACCACAGATACGCAGTATTTT
CDR3aa: CASSPVQLGTGTTDTQYF

d_gene: -
j_gene: TRBJ1-1
abundance: -
v_gene: TRBV7-3
CDR3nt: TGTGCCAGCAGCTCGGGACTCCCGAACACTGAAGCTTTCTTT
CDR3aa: CASSSGLPNTEAFF

d_gene: TRBD1
j_gene: TRBJ2-7
abundance: -
v_gene: TRBV7-3
CDR3nt: TGTGCCAGCAGCTCAGGGACAGGGAGTAGGGAGCAGTACTTC
CDR3aa: CASSSGTGSREQYF

d_gene: -
j_gene: TRBJ1-1
abundance: once
v_gene: TRBV3-1/TRBV3-2
CDR3nt: TGTGCCAGCAGCCCTTTGCTAGGCCGCACTGCTGAAGCTTTCTTT
CDR3aa: CASSPLLGRTAEAFF

d_gene: -
j_gene: TRBJ2-3
abundance: -
v_gene: TRBV6-5
CDR3nt: TGTGCCAGCATCGGTTGGGAGTCTAGCACAGATACGCAGTATTTT
CDR3aa: CASIGWESSTDTQYF

d_gene: -
j_gene: TRBJ1-1
abundance: -
v_gene: TRBV13
CDR3nt: TGTGCCAGCAGCTTAGCCGAGGCGAACAGGGCGAGGAGCACTGAAGCTTTCTTT
CDR3aa: CASSLAEANRARSTEAFF

d_gene: TRBD1
j_gene: TRBJ1-4
abundance: -
v_gene: TRBV5-8
CDR3nt: TGTGCCAGCCACTACGGGACAGGGGCTAATGAAAAACTGTTTTTT
CDR3aa: CASHYGTGANEKLFF

d_gene: TRBD2
j_gene: TRBJ2-7
abundance: -
v_gene: TRBV27
CDR3nt: TGTGCCAGCAGTCCCCGCCACAGCGGGGGGGCCTACGAGCAGTACTTC
CDR3aa: CASSPRHSGGAYEQYF

d_gene: TRBD2
j_gene: TRBJ2-5
abundance: -
v_gene: TRBV11-2
CDR3nt: TGTGCCAGCAGCTTAGACCTAGCGGGTCAAGAGACCCAGTACTTC
CDR3aa: CASSLDLAGQETQYF

d_gene: TRBD1
j_gene: TRBJ1-4
abundance: once
v_gene: TRBV5-4
CDR3nt: TGTGCCAGCAGCTTGCCGGGACAGGGAGGCGAAAAACTGTTTTTT
CDR3aa: CASSLPGQGGEKLFF

d_gene: -
j_gene: TRBJ1-2
abundance: -
v_gene: TRBV7-2
CDR3nt: TGTGCCAGCAGCTTAGACCGGGGAAGCTATGGCTACACCTTC
CDR3aa: CASSLDRGSYGYTF

d_gene: TRBD1
j_gene: TRBJ1-3
abundance: few
v_gene: TRBV6-6
CDR3nt: TGTGCCAGCAGTAGATCAGGGGGCGCTTTAGGAAACACCATATATTTT
CDR3aa: CASSRSGGALGNTIYF

d_gene: TRBD1
j_gene: TRBJ2-2
abundance: -
v_gene: TRBV2
CDR3nt: TGTGCCAGCAGACCGACAGGGAAGAACACCGGGGAGCTGTTTTTT
CDR3aa: CASRPTGKNTGELFF

d_gene: -
j_gene: TRBJ2-3
abundance: -
v_gene: TRBV7-8
CDR3nt: TGTGCCAGCAGCACAGAGCCGGGAGGCACAGATACGCAGTATTTT
CDR3aa: CASSTEPGGTDTQYF

d_gene: -
j_gene: TRBJ1-3
abundance: -
v_gene: TRBV6-5
CDR3nt: TGTGCCAGCAGTTACGCCGCGGGGTCTGGAAACACCATATATTTT
CDR3aa: CASSYAAGSGNTIYF

d_gene: TRBD1
j_gene: TRBJ1-6
abundance: -
v_gene: TRBV7-2
CDR3nt: TGTGCCAGCAGCGCCTCCGGGACAGGGGTATATTCACCCCTCCACTTT
CDR3aa: CASSASGTGVYSPLHF

d_gene: -
j_gene: TRBJ2-7
abundance: -
v_gene: TRBV5-1
CDR3nt: TGCGCCAGCAGCTTGGCCGACAGGAGGGAGCAGTACTTC
CDR3aa: CASSLADRREQYF

d_gene: -
j_gene: TRBJ2-7
abundance: -
v_gene: TRBV14
CDR3nt: TGTGCCAGCAGCCAAGGCGGCGGGGGCCTATACGAGCAGTACTTC
CDR3aa: CASSQGGGGLYEQYF

d_gene: -
j_gene: TRBJ1-6
abundance: -
v_gene: TRBV7-8
CDR3nt: TGTGCCAGCAGCCTACTCGGATCGGGGTATAATTCACCCCTCCACTTT
CDR3aa: CASSLLGSGYNSPLHF

d_gene: -
j_gene: TRBJ2-1
abundance: -
v_gene: TRBV24-1
CDR3nt: TGTGCCACCAGCAGCCGGGACTTCTCCTACAATGAGCAGTTCTTC
CDR3aa: CATSSRDFSYNEQFF

d_gene: TRBD1
j_gene: TRBJ1-2
abundance: -
v_gene: TRBV3-1/TRBV3-2
CDR3nt: TGTGCCAGCAGCACTCATCCGGGACAGGGCTTATCACGGAACTATGGCTACACCTTC
CDR3aa: CASSTHPGQGLSRNYGYTF

d_gene: -
j_gene: TRBJ1-1
abundance: -
v_gene: TRBV11-3
CDR3nt: TGTGCCAGCAGCTTAGGTATAGTACAGGGTGGGCTTATGGACACTGAAGCTTTCTTT
CDR3aa: CASSLGIVQGGLMDTEAFF

d_gene: -
j_gene: TRBJ1-1
abundance: few
v_gene: TRBV19
CDR3nt: TGTGCCAGCTCGGGGATGAGAACTGAAGCTTTCTTT
CDR3aa: CASSGMRTEAFF

d_gene: TRBD2
j_gene: TRBJ2-5
abundance: -
v_gene: TRBV6-1
CDR3nt: TGTGCCAGCAGTGCTGGACTAGCGGGAAACCAAGAGACCCAGTACTTC
CDR3aa: CASSAGLAGNQETQYF

d_gene: -
j_gene: TRBJ1-2
abundance: -
v_gene: TRBV5-6
CDR3nt: TGTGCCAGCAGCTTAGAACACCCACAAGACTATGGCTACACCTTC
CDR3aa: CASSLEHPQDYGYTF

d_gene: -
j_gene: TRBJ1-4
abundance: -
v_gene: TRBV6-6
CDR3nt: TGTGCCAGCAGTTTCGAGGGTCTAGGGGAAAAACTGTTTTTT
CDR3aa: CASSFEGLGEKLFF

d_gene: -
j_gene: TRBJ2-7
abundance: -
v_gene: TRBV28
CDR3nt: TGTGCCACGCAGAAACACGAGCAGTACTTC
CDR3aa: CATQKHEQYF

d_gene: -
j_gene: TRBJ1-5
abundance: few
v_gene: TRBV19
CDR3nt: TGTGCCAGTAAGAACGGAGGGTTAGGGAATCAGCCCCAGCATTTT
CDR3aa: CASKNGGLGNQPQHF

d_gene: -
j_gene: TRBJ2-1
abundance: -
v_gene: TRBV5-8
CDR3nt: TGTGCCAGCATCCCCGGAGGGGGCCGGAATGAGCAGTTCTTC
CDR3aa: CASIPGGGRNEQFF

d_gene: TRBD1
j_gene: TRBJ1-3
abundance: -
v_gene: TRBV5-1
CDR3nt: TGCGCCAGCAGCTTTGGGGACAGGAGCTCTGGAAACACCATATATTTT
CDR3aa: CASSFGDRSSGNTIYF

d_gene: -
j_gene: TRBJ2-2
abundance: -
v_gene: TRBV19
CDR3nt: TGTGCCAGTAGTATTGCCGGGTCGGGGGAGCTGTTTTTT
CDR3aa: CASSIAGSGELFF

d_gene: -
j_gene: TRBJ2-7
abundance: -
v_gene: TRBV29-1
CDR3nt: TGCAGCGTTAGACAGGTCTCCTACGAGCAGTACTTC
CDR3aa: CSVRQVSYEQYF

d_gene: -
j_gene: TRBJ1-2
abundance: -
v_gene: TRBV6-5
CDR3nt: TGTGCCAGCAGTCCATGGAGAGCTGACTATGGCTACACCTTC
CDR3aa: CASSPWRADYGYTF

d_gene: -
j_gene: TRBJ1-1
abundance: few
v_gene: TRBV12-3/TRBV12-4
CDR3nt: TGTGCCAGCAGTTTCTCAGTGAACACTGAAGCTTTCTTT
CDR3aa: CASSFSVNTEAFF

d_gene: -
j_gene: TRBJ1-4
abundance: -
v_gene: TRBV9
CDR3nt: TGTGCCAGCAGCCCTCAAGGGGCTGCAACTAATGAAAAACTGTTTTTT
CDR3aa: CASSPQGAATNEKLFF

d_gene: TRBD2
j_gene: TRBJ2-1
abundance: -
v_gene: TRBV6-5
CDR3nt: TGTGCCTCCTTTAGGGGCGGGGGGGCTTACAATGAGCAGTTCTTC
CDR3aa: CASFRGGGAYNEQFF

d_gene: -
j_gene: TRBJ2-1
abundance: -
v_gene: TRBV9
CDR3nt: TGTGCCAGCAGCGCAGCAGGGGCTTTCTACAATGAGCAGTTCTTC
CDR3aa: CASSAAGAFYNEQFF

d_gene: -
j_gene: TRBJ1-5
abundance: few
v_gene: TRBV27
CDR3nt: TGTGCCAGCAGGAATCAGGGAAATCAGCCCCAGCATTTT
CDR3aa: CASRNQGNQPQHF

d_gene: TRBD1
j_gene: TRBJ1-2
abundance: -
v_gene: TRBV7-9
CDR3nt: TGTGCCAGCAGCCCTGGGACAGACTATGGCTACACCTTC
CDR3aa: CASSPGTDYGYTF

d_gene: TRBD2
j_gene: TRBJ2-5
abundance: -
v_gene: TRBV18
CDR3nt: TGTGCCAGCTCACCTTCTCTAGCGGGGGCCGGTGAGACCCAGTACTTC
CDR3aa: CASSPSLAGAGETQYF

d_gene: -
j_gene: TRBJ1-3
abundance: -
v_gene: TRBV3-1/TRBV3-2
CDR3nt: TGTGCCAGCAGCCAAGTGGGGGGGTCCTCTGGAAACACCATATATTTT
CDR3aa: CASSQVGGSSGNTIYF

d_gene: -
j_gene: TRBJ2-7
abundance: -
v_gene: TRBV2
CDR3nt: TGTGCCAGCAGTCAGAGTCAGTTGGGGGGATACGAGCAGTACTTC
CDR3aa: CASSQSQLGGYEQYF

d_gene: TRBD1
j_gene: TRBJ1-1
abundance: once
v_gene: TRBV7-8
CDR3nt: TGTGCCAGCAGCTCCCCCGGGACAGGGAACCGGAACACTGAAGCTTTCTTT
CDR3aa: CASSSPGTGNRNTEAFF

d_gene: -
j_gene: TRBJ1-1
abundance: -
v_gene: TRBV3-1/TRBV3-2
CDR3nt: TGTGCCAGCAGCCAAGCTCACGCGGGGACTGAAGCTTTCTTT
CDR3aa: CASSQAHAGTEAFF

d_gene: TRBD2
j_gene: TRBJ2-2
abundance: -
v_gene: TRBV7-9
CDR3nt: TGTGCCAGCAGCCCGGGAGGCCTCAGAGACACCGGGGAGCTGTTTTTT
CDR3aa: CASSPGGLRDTGELFF

d_gene: TRBD2
j_gene: TRBJ2-2
abundance: once
v_gene: TRBV7-2
CDR3nt: TGTGCCAGCAGCCCGGGGGGGCTTAACACCGGGGAGCTGTTTTTT
CDR3aa: CASSPGGLNTGELFF

d_gene: -
j_gene: TRBJ1-2
abundance: -
v_gene: TRBV20-1
CDR3nt: TGCAGTGCCGGGGAGGGTGGCTACACCTTC
CDR3aa: CSAGEGGYTF

d_gene: -
j_gene: TRBJ1-2
abundance: -
v_gene: TRBV7-3
CDR3nt: TGTGCCAGCAGCCTAAGCGGGGGAGGCTACACCTTC
CDR3aa: CASSLSGGGYTF